The clone carrying this T cell receptor beta chain was counted only a few times. Antigen: not known. Germline V gene data show CDR1 as KGHSH and CDR2 as LQKENI. Trimming cost V 0 bases and J 5 bases; bases outside gene matches: 1. The CDR3 contains 16 residues. This entry is derived from a study of shared clonotypes between healthy human individuals. Study-level results: Generally, naive subsets came out with larger estimated richness than memory subsets. An expected dependence of interdonor clonotype sharing on sequencing depth was noted.

For each subset, genomic DNA was distributed in equal portions over several immunoSEQ plates. The table came from immunoSEQ multiplex PCR; TCRdb's copy has only in-frame clones and leaves some out. The sample comprises some 1,100,000 clones, around three quarters of which are singletons, and 0.4% to 0.55% rests with the top ten. Donors included only healthy HIV-negative adults lacking recent acute infections or vaccinations. The chain is built from TRBV18 and TRBJ2-5; 15 nucleotides line up with TRBD2. Sequencing was done on a sample of memory CD4+ T cells from PBMCs. This sample's subset: CD45RA-negative fraction. The origin of this receptor is a man younger than 30 in good health. Some clones in this sample may be carry-over from other donors' samples. CDR3 sequence reads: CASSPPGLAGGETQYF. For the CDR3, the DNA is TGTGCCAGCTCACCACCGGGACTAGCGGGAGGTGAGACCCAGTACTTC. Full variable domain (outside the CDR3, taken from reference TRBV18 and TRBJ2-5): NAGVMQNPRHLVRRRGQEARLRCSPMKGHSHVYWYRQLPEEGLKFMVYLQKENIIDESGMPKERFSAEFPKEGPSILRIQQVVRGDSAAYFCASSPPGLAGGETQYFGPGTRLLVL.